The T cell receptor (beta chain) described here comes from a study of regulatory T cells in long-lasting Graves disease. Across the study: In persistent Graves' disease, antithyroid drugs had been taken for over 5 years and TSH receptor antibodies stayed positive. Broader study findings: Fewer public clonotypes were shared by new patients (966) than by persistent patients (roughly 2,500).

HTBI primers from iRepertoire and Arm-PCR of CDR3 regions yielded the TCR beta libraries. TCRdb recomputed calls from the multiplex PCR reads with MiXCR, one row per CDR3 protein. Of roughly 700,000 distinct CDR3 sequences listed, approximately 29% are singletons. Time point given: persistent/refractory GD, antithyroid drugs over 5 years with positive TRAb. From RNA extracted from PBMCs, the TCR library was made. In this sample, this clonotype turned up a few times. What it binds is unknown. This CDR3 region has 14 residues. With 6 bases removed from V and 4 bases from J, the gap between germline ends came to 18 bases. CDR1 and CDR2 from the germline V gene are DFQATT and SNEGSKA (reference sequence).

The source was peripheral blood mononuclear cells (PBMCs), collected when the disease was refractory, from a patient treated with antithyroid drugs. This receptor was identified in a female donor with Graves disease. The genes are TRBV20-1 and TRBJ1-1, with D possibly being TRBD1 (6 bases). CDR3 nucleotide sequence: TGCAGTGCCGGAGCGGACAGCTGGTTCACTGAAGCTTTCTTT. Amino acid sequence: CSAGADSWFTEAFF.